The rows below give T cell receptor beta chains drawn from one sample of a study of OX40 agonist ivuxolimab in advanced cancers. Measured with immunoSEQ multiplex PCR; TCRdb has only the in-frame clones, and not every one. The data contain tens of thousands of clones, roughly 87% of them seen just once; the ten biggest clones take up roughly 18%. The sequences come from CD4+ or CD8+ T cells sorted from blood, collected in a trial of the OX40 agonist ivuxolimab. These receptors were obtained from an adult with an advanced solid tumor such as melanoma, head and neck, liver or kidney cancer. Both conserved end residues are part of each CDR3. Each record gives: CDR3 protein, CDR3 DNA, clone size, V gene, J gene, D gene. The D gene is left open where the match is weak. Size is stated for part of the rows, as once, few or many counts, or as a class when the clone is expanded.

cdr3_aa: CASSLAGLNYEQYF
cdr3_nt: TGTGCCAGCAGCTTGGCCGGGTTAAACTACGAGCAGTACTTC
clone_size: -
v_call: TRBV27
j_call: TRBJ2-7
d_call: -

cdr3_aa: CASSFIADTYEQYF
cdr3_nt: TGTGCCAGCAGTTTCATAGCAGACACCTACGAGCAGTACTTC
clone_size: -
v_call: TRBV27
j_call: TRBJ2-7
d_call: -

cdr3_aa: CASSFSGTGGSGANVLTF
cdr3_nt: TGTGCCAGCAGCTTCTCCGGGACAGGGGGCTCTGGGGCCAACGTCCTGACTTTC
clone_size: -
v_call: TRBV9
j_call: TRBJ2-6
d_call: TRBD1

cdr3_aa: CASSLAEGATDTQYF
cdr3_nt: TGTGCCAGCAGCTTAGCGGAGGGTGCTACAGATACGCAGTATTTT
clone_size: -
v_call: TRBV7-6
j_call: TRBJ2-3
d_call: -

cdr3_aa: CASSVVLGTGDNSPLHF
cdr3_nt: TGTGCCAGCAGTGTGGTCCTCGGGACAGGGGATAATTCACCCCTCCACTTT
clone_size: -
v_call: TRBV2
j_call: TRBJ1-6
d_call: TRBD1

cdr3_aa: CASRGQGVSNEQYF
cdr3_nt: TGTGCCAGCAGGGGACAGGGGGTGAGTAACGAGCAGTACTTC
clone_size: -
v_call: TRBV6-5
j_call: TRBJ2-7
d_call: TRBD1

cdr3_aa: CASSSDLGSSYNSPLHF
cdr3_nt: TGTGCCAGCAGTTCGGACCTAGGGAGCTCCTATAATTCACCCCTCCACTTT
clone_size: -
v_call: TRBV27
j_call: TRBJ1-6
d_call: -

cdr3_aa: CASSLSGHPRYQETQYF
cdr3_nt: TGTGCCAGCAGCCTCTCGGGACATCCCCGTTATCAAGAGACCCAGTACTTC
clone_size: -
v_call: TRBV9
j_call: TRBJ2-5
d_call: -

cdr3_aa: CASSQSSGTNEKLFF
cdr3_nt: TGCGCCAGCAGCCAGAGTTCGGGGACAAATGAAAAACTGTTTTTT
clone_size: -
v_call: TRBV4-1
j_call: TRBJ1-4
d_call: -

cdr3_aa: CASRGKTRAYNEQFF
cdr3_nt: TGCGCCAGCAGGGGCAAAACACGTGCCTACAATGAGCAGTTCTTC
clone_size: -
v_call: TRBV10-2
j_call: TRBJ2-1
d_call: -

cdr3_aa: CASREGTEAFF
cdr3_nt: TGTGCCAGCAGGGAGGGCACTGAAGCTTTCTTT
clone_size: few
v_call: TRBV2
j_call: TRBJ1-1
d_call: -

cdr3_aa: CASGSRSNQPQHF
cdr3_nt: TGTGCCAGCGGGAGTCGTAGCAATCAGCCCCAGCATTTT
clone_size: -
v_call: TRBV9
j_call: TRBJ1-5
d_call: -

cdr3_aa: CASSWTAQETQYF
cdr3_nt: TGTGCCAGCAGTTGGACTGCTCAAGAGACCCAGTACTTC
clone_size: -
v_call: TRBV9
j_call: TRBJ2-5
d_call: -